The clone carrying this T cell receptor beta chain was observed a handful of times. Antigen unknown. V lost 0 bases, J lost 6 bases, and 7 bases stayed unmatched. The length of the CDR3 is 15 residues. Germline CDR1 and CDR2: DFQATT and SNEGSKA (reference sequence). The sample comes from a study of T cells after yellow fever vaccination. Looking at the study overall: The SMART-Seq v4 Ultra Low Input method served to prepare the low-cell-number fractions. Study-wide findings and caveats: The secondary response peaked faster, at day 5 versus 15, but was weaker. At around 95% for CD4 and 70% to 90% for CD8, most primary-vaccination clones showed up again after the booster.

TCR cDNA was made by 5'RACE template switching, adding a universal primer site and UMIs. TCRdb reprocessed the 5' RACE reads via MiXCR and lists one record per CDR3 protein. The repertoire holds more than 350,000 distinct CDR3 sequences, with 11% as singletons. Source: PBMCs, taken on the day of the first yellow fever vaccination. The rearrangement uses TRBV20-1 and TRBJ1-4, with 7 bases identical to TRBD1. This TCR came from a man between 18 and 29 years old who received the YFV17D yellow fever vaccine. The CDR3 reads CSARDRQGGDEKLFF. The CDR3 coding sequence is TGCAGTGCTAGAGATAGACAGGGAGGGGATGAAAAACTGTTTTTT.